These T cell receptor beta chains were read from a single sample in a study of identical twins. TCRdb re-derived calls from the 5' RACE reads in MiXCR, one entry per CDR3 protein. The sample records 1.5 million to 2 million distinct CDR3 sequences, about 32% being singletons. The sample was cord blood. These receptors originate from a newborn girl in good health. Each CDR3 is given with its conserved first and last residue. The order of the fields is J gene, V gene, CDR3 protein.

J: TRBJ2-7; V: TRBV20-1; CDR3: CSASQTSYEQYF
J: TRBJ1-2; V: TRBV19; CDR3: CASSIAGHHYGYTF
J: TRBJ2-3; V: TRBV7-6; CDR3: CASTPDPYTDTQYF
J: TRBJ1-1; V: TRBV4-2; CDR3: CASSHRGGAFF
J: TRBJ2-3; V: TRBV10-3; CDR3: CAIRAGGLRQYF
J: .; V: TRBV9; CDR3: CASSVGYERTQYF
J: TRBJ2-1; V: TRBV27; CDR3: CASSVSLDRAYNEQFF
J: TRBJ2-1; V: TRBV11-1; CDR3: CASSSLAGRGYYEQFF
J: TRBJ1-1; V: TRBV29-1; CDR3: CSVEFNTEAFF
J: TRBJ1-2; V: TRBV28; CDR3: CAGSFPDRATNYGYTF